This TCR beta chain originates from a study of spatial heterogeneity in lung cancer. Findings and caveats of the study: Within tumors, counts of expanded alpha and beta TCRs tracked tumor mutation counts.

Trimming took off 0 bases at V and 6 bases at J, with 7 bases between the two ends. Germline CDR1 reads SGHRS; CDR2 reads YFSETQ. The CDR3 has 12 amino acids. Single TCR cDNA molecules each had their own unique molecular identifier. TCRdb re-called the 5' RACE reads with MiXCR, one entry per CDR3 protein. The table has 20,000 to 25,000 distinct CDR3 sequences, about 4.5% seen once. This clonotype appeared many times. Its antigen is not identified. Time point described: sample taken at primary tumor resection. The TCR was taken from a male donor with early-stage non-small cell lung cancer. This specimen consisted of lung tumor tissue, obtained at surgery. The chain is built from TRBV5-1 and TRBJ2-7; D is ambiguous. This CDR3 is CASSLEVGEQYF. CDR3 in DNA: TGCGCCAGCAGCTTGGAGGTAGGCGAGCAGTACTTC.